Ten or more counts support the clone carrying this TCR beta chain. What it binds is not known. One heparinised draw of blood, averaging about 110 mL, came from each donor. Cells sorted by CD45RO/CCR7/CD25/CD127/CD95/CD27 comprised CD4+ naive, central memory, regulatory and stem cell-like memory cells. This specimen comes from a study of beta chain features in type 1 diabetes. Expressed TCRB transcripts got sequenced, as all isolated RNA was reverse transcribed. Repertoires were generated with immunoSEQ multiplex PCR, while TCRdb's copy carries only in-frame clones and drops some. The table lists roughly 160,000 clones, approximately 7.8% of them singletons. CDR3 length: 18 residues. Trimming at V came to 4 bases and at J to 2 bases, leaving 11 bases not matched to a gene. The germline CDR1 and CDR2 sequences are SGHDN and FVKESK. Study-wide points: Whether HLA type influences TCRB rearrangement remained unresolved here. A moderate, significant TCRB CDR3 shortening appeared in type 1 diabetes across four CD4+ subsets.

Sequencing was done on a sample of central memory CD4+ T cells from blood. The sequence derives from a woman in her 40s with type 1 diabetes. The chain uses TRBV14 and TRBJ2-3; TRBD2 matches at 11 bases. The CDR3 region is CASSPSRTSGRFTDTQYF. CDR3 DNA: TGTGCCAGCAGCCCGAGTCGTACTAGCGGGAGATTCACAGATACGCAGTATTTT.